Each of the 18 T cell receptor beta chains below was sequenced from the same sample in a study of blood T cell repertoires in COVID-19. Generated by immunoSEQ multiplex PCR, the TCRdb table keeps only in-frame clones and is missing some. The data hold fewer than 350,000 clones, with about 90% observed a single time. The sequencing input was peripheral blood. The receptors here all came from a woman aged 50 to 65 who had recovered from COVID-19.

The J gene is TRBJ2-1, the V gene TRBV30; D gene unclear. The germline V and J ends were trimmed by 2 bases and 0 bases, with 5 bases remaining between them. This CDR3 has 13 amino acids. Germline lookup yields CDR1 GTSNPN and CDR2 SVGIG (reference sequence). This CDR3 is CAWSSDSYNEQFF. Written as DNA, the CDR3 is TGTGCCTGGAGTTCAGACTCCTACAATGAGCAGTTCTTC.

This sequence joins TRBV5-5 and TRBJ2-1, with 10 bases identical to TRBD2. V was pared by 0 bases and J by 6 bases, with 3 bases of the junction left unmatched. The germline V gene has CDR1 SGHKS and CDR2 YYEKEE (reference sequence). The CDR3 is 15 amino acids. This CDR3 reads CASSLEGLAVNEQFF. CDR3 sequence (DNA): TGTGCCAGCAGCTTGGAAGGACTAGCGGTCAATGAGCAGTTCTTC. The full variable domain, in which reference TRBV5-5 and TRBJ2-1 provide the parts outside the CDR3, is DAGVTQSPTHLIKTRGQQVTLRCSPISGHKSVSWYQQVLGQGPQFIFQYYEKEERGRGNFPDRFSARQFPNYSSELNVNALLLGDSALYLCASSLEGLAVNEQFFGPGTRLTVL.

This chain links TRBV18 with TRBJ2-1; 16 bases line up with TRBD2. Germline CDR1 is KGHSH and CDR2 is LQKENI. With V trimmed by 6 bases and J by 4 bases, 9 bases remained unmatched. The CDR3 spans 18 residues. CDR3 sequence (DNA): TGTGCCAGCTCTGCACAGGGACTAGCGGGGGGGCTATACAATGAGCAGTTCTTC. It yields the protein CASSAQGLAGGLYNEQFF.

The chain recombines TRBV7-2 with TRBJ2-3, with D tentatively TRBD1 (6 bases). This CDR3 comprises 11 residues. CDR1 SGHTA and CDR2 FQGNSA come from the germline V gene. V lost 5 bases and J lost 8, with 8 bases in between. This CDR3 is CASSPQGTQYF. In nucleotides, the CDR3 is TGTGCCAGCAGCCCACAGGGTACGCAGTATTTT.

The chain combines TRBV7-2 with TRBJ1-6; 7 nucleotides align to TRBD1. This CDR3 region has 15 residues. Germline values: CDR1 SGHTA, CDR2 FQGNSA. The V and J ends lost 5 bases and 5 bases, in that order; junction bases with no gene match: 6. CDR3 sequence (DNA): TGTGCCAGCAGCGAACAGGGGCCAAATAATTCACCCCTCCACTTT. Encoded protein: CASSEQGPNNSPLHF.

The CDR3 region has the DNA TGTGCCAGCAGCTTTTACGGAGGGTCAACTAATGAAAAACTGTTTTTT. Translation: CASSFYGGSTNEKLFF. V and J are TRBV7-2 and TRBJ1-4; D unclear. Germline CDR1 reads SGHTA; CDR2 reads FQGNSA. V was pared by 3 bases and J by 0 bases, with 11 bases between. CDR3 length: 16 residues.

The chain combines TRBV9 with TRBJ2-1; TRBD2 matches at 7 bases. Per germline, CDR1 SGDLS and CDR2 YYNGEE. V lost 1 base and J lost 8; bases outside the gene matches: 6. This CDR3 spans 14 amino acids. The CDR3 reads CASSVRTRFHEQFF. Here the CDR3 DNA reads TGTGCCAGCAGCGTACGGACTAGATTCCATGAGCAGTTCTTC.

The sample holds a few counts of this clone. The chain recombines TRBV7-2 with TRBJ1-5, with a possible D match to TRBD1 (5 bases). Trimming left V 6 bases short and J 0 bases short, with 18 bases between. Germline V gives CDR1 SGHTA, CDR2 FQGNSA. This CDR3 is built from 17 residues. The CDR3, as DNA: TGTGCCAGCAGAAGCCGGGGGGGGGATTATAGCAATCAGCCCCAGCATTTT. Protein: CASRSRGGDYSNQPQHF.

The rearrangement joins TRBV2 to TRBJ2-1; D is undetermined. The CDR3 has 15 amino acids. The germline V gene encodes CDR1 SNHLY and CDR2 FYNNEI. The ends were cut back, 4 bases at V and 0 bases at J, with 10 bases in the middle. The CDR3 nucleotides are TGTGCCAGCAGTGTTGCGTTCTACTCCTACAATGAGCAGTTCTTC. It yields the protein CASSVAFYSYNEQFF.

This clone appeared a single time. Since the CDR3 does not end with the conserved phenylalanine or tryptophan, this likely comes from a read error. The limits of the CDR3 on the DNA are not certain, so only TCRdb's listed CDR3 is given. The genes are TRBV18 and TRBJ1-5. The CDR3 spans 9 residues, counting both ends. Germline values: CDR1 KGHSH, CDR2 LQKENI. CDR3 in amino acids: CASSPPSFL.

The chain joins TRBV10-3 to TRBJ2-3; D gene uncertain. The CDR3 loop spans 12 amino acids. Trimming left V 5 bases short and J 2 bases short, with 5 bases between. Germline V gives CDR1 ENHRY, CDR2 SYGVKD. The CDR3 loop reads CAISPNTDTQYF. As DNA, the CDR3 is TGTGCCATCAGTCCAAACACAGATACGCAGTATTTT.

The J gene is TRBJ2-2, the V gene TRBV6-2 or TRBV6-3; TRBD1 is a possible D gene (5 bases). Germline V CDR1 and CDR2: MNHEY, SVGEGT. Trimming left V 5 bases short and J 6 bases short, with 13 bases between. This CDR3 is 14 amino acids long. CDR3 nucleotide sequence: TGTGCCAGCAGTAACCTTCAGGGTGCCGGGGAGCTGTTTTTT. It codes for CASSNLQGAGELFF.

The table lists this clone with a few counts. The gene calls are TRBV6-5 and TRBJ1-1, with 9 bases lining up with TRBD1. The CDR3 consists of 14 residues. V gave up 7 bases and J gave up 3 bases; unmatched junction bases: 6. Germline CDR1 and CDR2: MNHEY and SVGAGI. The CDR3 loop reads CASKTGGSHTEAFF. The CDR3 DNA sequence: TGTGCCAGCAAGACAGGGGGGTCACACACTGAAGCTTTCTTT.

V gene TRBV7-8 combines with J gene TRBJ2-7; D possibly corresponds to TRBD2 (5 bases). Germline CDR1 and CDR2: SGHVS and FQNEAQ. The CDR3 is 17 residues long. Between the trimmed V and J ends, which lost 1 base and 0 bases, there was a span of 16 bases. DNA of the CDR3: TGTGCCAGCAGCTTAGTAATGGCGGGTGGAAGCTCCTACGAGCAGTACTTC. Translated: CASSLVMAGGSSYEQYF.

The chain couples TRBV18 to TRBJ2-7, with D perhaps TRBD1 (6 bases). V dropped 6 bases and J dropped 0 bases, with 18 bases sitting between them. The CDR3 extends over 16 amino acids. Germline-derived CDR1 and CDR2 are KGHSH and LQKENI. CDR3 bases: TGTGCCAGCTCTTCCACCAAGCAGGGGAGCTCCTACGAGCAGTACTTC. It yields the protein CASSSTKQGSSYEQYF.

V is TRBV10-1 and J is TRBJ1-2; 8 positions agree with TRBD1. V was pared by 6 bases and J by 4 bases, with 4 bases of the junction left unmatched. Germline V lookup: CDR1 WNHNN, CDR2 SYGVQD (reference sequence). The length of the CDR3 is 13 residues. In DNA, the CDR3 is TGCGCCAGCAGCAGGGACAGGTTCTATGGCTACACCTTC. Protein sequence: CASSRDRFYGYTF.

This clone occurred once. This chain links TRBV19 with TRBJ2-3, with 12 bases aligning to TRBD2. V lost 7 bases and J lost 2; bases outside the gene matches: 7. The CDR3 is made up of 16 amino acids. Germline CDR1 and CDR2: LNHDA and SQIVND (reference sequence). CDR3: CASKAGTSGSTDTQYF. The CDR3 DNA is TGTGCCAGTAAGGCGGGGACTAGCGGGTCCACAGATACGCAGTATTTT.

This chain connects TRBV2 to TRBJ2-1; 7 nucleotides line up with TRBD2. In germline, CDR1 is SNHLY, CDR2 FYNNEI. Trimming at V came to 7 bases and at J to 3 bases, leaving 6 bases not matched to a gene. The CDR3 has 14 amino acids. CDR3 sequence reads: CASKGRESYNEQFF. CDR3 sequence (DNA): TGTGCCAGCAAGGGGCGGGAGAGCTACAATGAGCAGTTCTTC.